This T cell receptor (beta chain) was profiled in a study of lymphopenia after photon versus proton radiotherapy (dated by TCRdb to between 2018 and 2020). Regarding the study in general: The immunological effects of photon versus proton radiation therapy were compared in patients with gastrointestinal tumors who developed high-grade lymphopenia. The roughly 18 patients in the cohort had gastrointestinal tumors, were treated with either photon or proton therapy, and subsequently developed lymphopenia. The study aimed to characterize how the two radiation modalities differ in their impact on the immune system.

Only a few counts were recorded for this clone. Its antigen is still unknown. Base qualities are missing; no much larger clone stands one base away. Library method: the immunoSEQ multiplex PCR assay. T cell repertoires were profiled with deep sequencing of rearranged TCR beta loci together with multiparametric flow cytometry. Entries here come from immuneACCESS through TCRdb and include only in-frame sequences with V and J called. Some clones fail to appear in such tables; in the studies checked, an unresolved V gene covers under half of the shortfall, and the cause of the remainder is unknown. The sample table shows more than 45,000 clones, and approximately 84% are seen once. The top ten clonotypes cover about 1.9% of the sample. CDR1 and CDR2, looked up from the germline V gene, are SGHDN and FVKESK. Ends trimmed: V by 1 base, J by 5 bases; bases unmatched to a gene: 5. Including the terminal cysteine and phenylalanine, the CDR3 comprises 15 residues. Of all the DNA, just the CDR3 is kept, 45 bases in frame from base 1.

The research as a whole found: During treatment, patients who received proton therapy stayed relatively stable, whereas patients who received photon therapy lost naive T cells and TCR diversity and gained effector/memory populations. Among patients across the cohort who died, overall survival time showed an inverse correlation with a larger post-nadir drop in TCR diversity. The authors looked at the survival association only in patients who died, and they framed better survival with proton therapy as a possibility rather than a demonstrated result. Once the lymphocyte count had reached its nadir, the repertoires of photon-treated patients showed oligoclonal expansion, particularly of CD8+ Temra cells, and this expansion drove the decline in diversity.

The receptor's source is a man between 60 and 75 years old with pancreatic cancer. Source: peripheral blood, taken from a patient treated with proton-based radiotherapy. The chain is encoded by TRBV14 joined to TRBJ2-5, with TRBD2 matching 9 junction bases. In nucleotide form, the sequence is TGTGCCAGCAGCCAAGGCAGCGGGAGGATTGAGACCCAGTACTTC. Its product reads: CASSQGSGRIETQYF.